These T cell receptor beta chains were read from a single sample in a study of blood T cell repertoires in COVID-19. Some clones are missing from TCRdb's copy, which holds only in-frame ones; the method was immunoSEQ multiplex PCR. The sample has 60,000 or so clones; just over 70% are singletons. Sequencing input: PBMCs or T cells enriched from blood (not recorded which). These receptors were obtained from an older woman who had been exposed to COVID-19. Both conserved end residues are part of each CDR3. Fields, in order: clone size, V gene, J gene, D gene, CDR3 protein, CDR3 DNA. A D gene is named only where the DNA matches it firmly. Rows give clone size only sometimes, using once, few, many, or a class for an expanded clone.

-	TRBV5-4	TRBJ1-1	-	CASSFKGGGAAEAFF	TGTGCCAGCAGCTTTAAGGGCGGGGGCGCCGCTGAAGCTTTCTTT
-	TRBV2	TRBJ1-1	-	CATGQMNTEAFF	TGTGCCACTGGGCAGATGAACACTGAAGCTTTCTTT
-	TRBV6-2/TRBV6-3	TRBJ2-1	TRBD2	CASSLTSGASEQFF	TGTGCCAGCAGTTTGACTAGCGGGGCCTCAGAGCAGTTCTTC
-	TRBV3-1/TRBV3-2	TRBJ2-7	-	CASSQGLYEQYF	TGTGCCAGCAGCCAAGGGCTCTACGAGCAGTACTTC
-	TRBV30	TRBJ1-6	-	CAWSTGLERSPLHF	TGTGCCTGGAGTACAGGGCTAGAACGGTCACCCCTCCACTTT
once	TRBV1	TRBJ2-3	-	CTSSPPHSIRTDTQYF	TGCACCAGCAGCCCTCCTCACTCCATCAGGACAGATACGCAGTATTTT
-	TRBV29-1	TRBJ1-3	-	CSVEGGSGNTIYF	TGCAGCGTTGAAGGAGGCTCTGGAAACACCATATATTTT
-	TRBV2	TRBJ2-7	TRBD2	CASSDWTSGGYEQYF	TGTGCCAGCAGTGATTGGACTAGCGGCGGCTACGAGCAGTACTTC
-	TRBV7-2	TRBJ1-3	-	CASSSANPRGGNTIYF	TGTGCCAGCAGCTCAGCCAACCCCCGGGGAGGAAACACCATATATTTT
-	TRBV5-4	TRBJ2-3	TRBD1	CASSLGTGGTDTQYF	TGTGCCAGCAGCCTTGGGACAGGGGGTACAGATACGCAGTATTTT
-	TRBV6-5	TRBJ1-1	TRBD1	CASRSTGGNTEAFF	TGTGCCAGCAGGTCGACAGGGGGGAACACTGAAGCTTTCTTT
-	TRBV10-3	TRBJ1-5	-	CAISGGSDQPQHF	TGTGCCATCAGTGGGGGTAGCGATCAGCCCCAGCATTTT
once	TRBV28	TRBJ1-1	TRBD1	CASSRTGPGAFF	TGTGCCAGCAGCCGGACAGGGCCGGGAGCTTTCTTT
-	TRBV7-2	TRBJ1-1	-	CASSPEGRRAFF	TGTGCCAGCAGCCCCGAGGGGAGGAGGGCTTTCTTT
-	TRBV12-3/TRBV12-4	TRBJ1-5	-	CASSPPGLRAQHF	TGTGCCAGCAGCCCACCGGGACTACGGGCCCAGCATTTT
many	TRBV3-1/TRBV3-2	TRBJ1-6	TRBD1	CASSQVLQGGSPLHF	TGTGCCAGCAGCCAAGTTTTACAGGGGGGTTCACCCCTCCACTTT
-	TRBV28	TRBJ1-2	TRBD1	CASSLLQGDYGYTF	TGTGCCAGCAGTTTACTCCAGGGGGACTATGGCTACACCTTC
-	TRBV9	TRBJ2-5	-	CASSVEGGTEKETQYF	TGTGCCAGCAGCGTAGAGGGGGGGACGGAAAAAGAGACCCAGTACTTC
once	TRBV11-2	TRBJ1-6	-	CASSFPGDSPLHF	TGTGCCAGCAGCTTCCCAGGGGATTCACCCCTCCACTTT
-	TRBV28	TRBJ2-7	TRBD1	CASRETGGREQYF	TGTGCCAGCAGGGAGACAGGGGGCCGGGAGCAGTACTTC
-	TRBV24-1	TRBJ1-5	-	CATSARSNQPQHF	TGTGCCACCAGTGCCCGGAGTAATCAGCCCCAGCATTTT
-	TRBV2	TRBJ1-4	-	CASSEAQALREKLFF	TGTGCCAGCAGTGAAGCGCAGGCATTGAGAGAAAAACTGTTTTTT
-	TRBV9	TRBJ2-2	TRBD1	CASSARDRGRGELFF	TGTGCCAGCAGCGCCCGGGACAGGGGGCGGGGGGAGCTGTTTTTT
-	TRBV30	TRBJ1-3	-	CAWSVSGNTIYF	TGTGCCTGGTCGGTCTCTGGAAACACCATATATTTT
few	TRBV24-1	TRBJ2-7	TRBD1	CATSDHRDREIYEQYF	TGTGCCACCAGTGACCACCGGGACAGGGAGATCTACGAGCAGTACTTC
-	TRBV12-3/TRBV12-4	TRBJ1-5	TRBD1	CASKGQANQPQHF	TGTGCCAGCAAAGGACAGGCGAATCAGCCCCAGCATTTT
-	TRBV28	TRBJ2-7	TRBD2	CASTLAGRSYEQYF	TGTGCCAGCACCTTAGCGGGGAGATCCTACGAGCAGTACTTC
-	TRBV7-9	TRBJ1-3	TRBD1	CASSLASGTGRRGNTIYF	TGTGCCAGCAGCTTAGCTTCCGGGACAGGGAGGCGAGGAAACACCATATATTTT
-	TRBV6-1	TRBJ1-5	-	CASSYDGAGQPQHF	TGTGCCAGCAGTTATGATGGGGCCGGGCAGCCCCAGCATTTT
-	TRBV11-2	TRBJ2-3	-	CASSLGPADTQYF	TGTGCCAGCAGCTTAGGTCCGGCAGATACGCAGTATTTT
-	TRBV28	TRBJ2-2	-	CASSPSGTGELFF	TGTGCCAGCAGTCCCTCGGGGACCGGGGAGCTGTTTTTT
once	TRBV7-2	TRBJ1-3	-	CASSLKGGGNTIYF	TGTGCCAGCAGCTTAAAAGGGGGTGGAAACACCATATATTTT
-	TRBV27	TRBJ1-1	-	CASSFSGSGWDEAFF	TGTGCCAGCAGTTTTTCGGGATCCGGATGGGATGAAGCTTTCTTT
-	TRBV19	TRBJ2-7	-	CASSMAAANYEQYF	TGTGCCAGTAGTATGGCGGCAGCCAATTACGAGCAGTACTTC